The subject of this entry is one TCR beta chain. Its antigen remains unidentified. These data originate in a study of cytomegalovirus exposure and HLA in healthy donors. Study-wide results and caveats: Rare sequences made up most TCRs, while some public TCRs were found in many donors. The investigators catalogued 150 or so TCR beta chains as cytomegalovirus-associated.

Produced via immunoSEQ multiplex PCR; TCRdb's table is partial and in-frame only. The table lists 100,000 to 150,000 clones, roughly nine tenths of them singletons. Material: PBMCs. This sequence originates from a woman under 30 in good health and CMV-seronegative.

Written as DNA, the CDR3 is TGCGCCAGCAGGCCGGGGACAGGGAATGAAAAACTGTTTTTT. This encodes CASRPGTGNEKLFF. The chain combines TRBV5-1 with TRBJ1-4; 9 bases match TRBD1. CDR1 SGHRS and CDR2 YFSETQ come from the germline V gene. V was clipped by 5 bases and J by 5 bases; unmatched bases: 4. The CDR3 is 14 amino acids. Filled out from reference TRBV5-1 and TRBJ1-4, the complete variable domain reads KAGVTQTPRYLIKTRGQQVTLSCSPISGHRSVSWYQQTPGQGLQFLFEYFSETQRNKGNFPGRFSGRQFSNSRSEMNVSTLELGDSALYLCASRPGTGNEKLFFGSGTQLSVL.